This T cell receptor (beta chain) derives from a study of blood T cells in healthy people across ages. Study results and limitations: Both naive CD4+ cell counts and diversity were greater in long-lived donors than in aged donors. Roughly linear declines in TCR beta diversity per million T cells occurred with age.

CDR3 size: 17 residues. With 4 bases removed from V and 0 bases from J, the gap between germline ends came to 16 bases. CDR1 is MNHEY and CDR2 is SVGEGT in the germline V gene. Primed by a sample-barcoded 5' primer and a J-beta primer mix, a second PCR proceeded for about 7 to 11 cycles. TCRdb re-called the 5' RACE reads with MiXCR, one entry per CDR3 protein. The sample includes 850,000 to 950,000 distinct CDR3 sequences, under 30% of them seen just once. In the case of this clonotype: Its antigen remains unknown.

Sequencing used blood. The source of this sequence is a woman older than 75 in good health. J is TRBJ1-5 and V is TRBV6-2 or TRBV6-3, with D uncertain. The CDR3 DNA reads TGTGCCAGCAGTTCTTTTCGAGGCTATTATAGCAATCAGCCCCAGCATTTT. Protein product: CASSSFRGYYSNQPQHF.